These 10 T cell receptor beta chains were all obtained from the same sample, sequenced in a study of chemoradiotherapy in HPV16-positive cancers. Produced via immunoSEQ multiplex PCR; TCRdb's table is partial and in-frame only. There are approximately 14,000 clones in the sample; around 77% occur only once, and about 1.3% lies in the top ten. This specimen was taken from a patient who underwent chemoradiotherapy. The receptors shown here come from a human donor with HPV-associated anogenital cancer.

V gene TRBV5-4 combines with J gene TRBJ1-4; 10 bases agree with TRBD1. The CDR3 runs to 14 residues. Germline V gives CDR1 SGHNT, CDR2 YYREEE (reference sequence). The J segment lost 6 bases and the V segment lost 4 bases, leaving 3 bases of the junction unmatched. This chain's CDR3 is CASSQGTGDEKLFF. The CDR3 region has the DNA TGTGCCAGCAGCCAGGGGACAGGGGATGAAAAACTGTTTTTT. The whole variable domain, remainder taken from reference TRBV5-4 and TRBJ1-4, is ETGVTQSPTHLIKTRGQQVTLRCSSQSGHNTVSWYQQALGQGPQFIFQYYREEENGRGNFPPRFSGLQFPNYSSELNVNALELDDSALYLCASSQGTGDEKLFFGSGTQLSVL.

The rearrangement links TRBV7-2 to TRBJ2-2; D gene uncertain. V lost 3 bases and J lost 1, with 9 bases in between. The CDR3 extends over 15 amino acids. The germline V gene encodes CDR1 SGHTA and CDR2 FQGNSA. The CDR3 here is CASSFELLNTGELFF. As DNA, the CDR3 is TGTGCCAGCAGCTTTGAACTCCTGAACACCGGGGAGCTGTTTTTT.

Comment on this clone: Germline and junction disagree at one end, which may indicate a read error. The chain links TRBV4-1 to TRBJ2-3; D unclear. CDR3 length: 9 residues. CDR1 is MGHRA and CDR2 is YSYEKL in the germline V gene. CDR3 sequence reads: CASSHQSLF. The CDR3 DNA sequence: TGCGCCAGCAGCCATCAAAGCCTTTTT.

DNA for the CDR3: TGTGCCAGCAGTTTAGTAGAAGCGGGGGGGCTCGAGCAGTACTTC. Its translation is CASSLVEAGGLEQYF. V and J are TRBV27 and TRBJ2-7; 10 bases are a match to TRBD2. The CDR3 has 15 residues. V dropped 2 bases and J dropped 6; count of bases not matched to a gene: 7. Per the germline V gene, CDR1 is MNHEY and CDR2 is SMNVEV (reference sequence).

This chain joins TRBV9 and TRBJ2-1; 10 bases map to TRBD2. The CDR3 covers 16 residues. The trim removed 5 bases at V and 4 bases at J, leaving 9 bases unmatched. CDR1 SGDLS and CDR2 YYNGEE come from the germline V gene. The CDR3 loop is CASSSSSGGRYNEQFF. CDR3 nucleotide sequence: TGTGCCAGCAGTTCATCTAGCGGGGGTAGATACAATGAGCAGTTCTTC.

There are a few counts of this clone. The rearrangement joins TRBV6-1 to TRBJ1-1; 7 bases map to TRBD1. J gave up 5 bases and V 5 bases, and 5 bases lay outside the gene matches. The germline gives CDR1 MNHNS, CDR2 SASEGT. There are 13 residues in the CDR3. The CDR3 spells CASSTQGGTEAFF. The CDR3 DNA reads TGTGCCAGCAGTACGCAGGGGGGGACTGAAGCTTTCTTT.

The chain recombines TRBV11-3 with TRBJ2-3; D gene uncertain. Looked up from germline, CDR1 is SGHNT and CDR2 is YENEEA. Trimming removed 8 bases from V and 5 bases from J, with 17 bases in between. The CDR3 contains 14 residues. The CDR3 loop is CASSFQGTGDTQYF. The CDR3 region has the DNA TGTGCCAGCTCCTTCCAAGGAACGGGAGATACGCAGTATTTT.

The chain employs TRBV6-1 and TRBJ1-2, with no clear D. Trimming left V 6 bases short and J 3 bases short, with 8 bases between. In germline, CDR1 is MNHNS, CDR2 SASEGT. This CDR3 is 12 amino acids long. The CDR3: CASRMSDYGYTF. CDR3 DNA sequence: TGTGCCAGCAGGATGTCGGACTATGGCTACACCTTC.

This clone was seen only once. This rearrangement joins TRBV19 to TRBJ2-1, with 8 bases fitting TRBD1. V trimming: 6 bases; J trimming: 3 bases; junction bases outside the gene matches: 10. This CDR3 has 16 residues. Germline V lookup: CDR1 LNHDA, CDR2 SQIVND (reference sequence). CDR3 bases: TGTGCCAGTAGCTATAGAGGACAGGGCGTCTACAATGAGCAGTTCTTC. Encoded protein: CASSYRGQGVYNEQFF.

The chain carries TRBV9 and TRBJ2-1; D gene unclear. Germline V gene data show CDR1 as SGDLS and CDR2 as YYNGEE. The CDR3 is made up of 15 amino acids. The V and J ends lost 1 base and 10 bases respectively, with 18 bases between them. The DNA for the CDR3 is TGTGCCAGCAGCGTACGCGAGGCTCTGTCCCCCGAGCAGTTCTTC. Translating gives CASSVREALSPEQFF.